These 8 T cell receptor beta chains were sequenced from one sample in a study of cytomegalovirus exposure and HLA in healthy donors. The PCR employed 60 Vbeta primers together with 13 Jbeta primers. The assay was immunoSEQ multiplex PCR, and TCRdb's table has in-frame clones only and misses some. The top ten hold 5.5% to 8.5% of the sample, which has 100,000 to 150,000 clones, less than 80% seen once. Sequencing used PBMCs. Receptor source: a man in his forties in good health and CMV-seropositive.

The DNA of the CDR3 is TGTGCCAGCAGCCCTCGGACAGGGCAAGAGACCCAGTACTTC. Its protein product is CASSPRTGQETQYF. The genes are TRBV9 and TRBJ2-5, with 8 positions matching TRBD1. CDR1 and CDR2 from the germline V gene are SGDLS and YYNGEE. The junction had 4 bases not matched to a gene; V was cut back by 4 bases and J by 2 bases. The CDR3 runs 14 residues.

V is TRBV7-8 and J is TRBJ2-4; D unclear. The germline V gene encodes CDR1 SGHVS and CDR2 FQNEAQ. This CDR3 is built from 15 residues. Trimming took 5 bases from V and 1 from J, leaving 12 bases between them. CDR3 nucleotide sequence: TGTGCCAGCAGCACAGAAGATCTGGCCAAAAACATTCAGTACTTC. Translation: CASSTEDLAKNIQYF.

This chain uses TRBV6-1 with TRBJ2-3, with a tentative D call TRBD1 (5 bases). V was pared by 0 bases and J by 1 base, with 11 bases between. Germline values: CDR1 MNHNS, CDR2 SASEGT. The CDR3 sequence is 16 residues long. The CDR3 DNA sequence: TGTGCCAGCAGTGAAGCGGCAGGGATGGGCACAGATACGCAGTATTTT. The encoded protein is CASSEAAGMGTDTQYF.

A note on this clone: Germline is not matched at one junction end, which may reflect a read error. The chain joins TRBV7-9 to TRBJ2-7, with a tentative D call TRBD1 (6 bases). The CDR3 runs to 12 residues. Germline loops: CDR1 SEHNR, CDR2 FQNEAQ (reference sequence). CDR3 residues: CASSLSTGVNHF. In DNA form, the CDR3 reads TGTGCCAGCAGCTTATCGACAGGAGTTAATCACTTC.

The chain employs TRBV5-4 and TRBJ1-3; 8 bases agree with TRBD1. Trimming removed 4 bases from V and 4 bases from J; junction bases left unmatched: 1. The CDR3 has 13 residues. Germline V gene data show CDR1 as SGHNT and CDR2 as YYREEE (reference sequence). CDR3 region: CASSGDRGNTIYF. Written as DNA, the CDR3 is TGTGCCAGCAGCGGGGACAGGGGAAACACCATATATTTT.

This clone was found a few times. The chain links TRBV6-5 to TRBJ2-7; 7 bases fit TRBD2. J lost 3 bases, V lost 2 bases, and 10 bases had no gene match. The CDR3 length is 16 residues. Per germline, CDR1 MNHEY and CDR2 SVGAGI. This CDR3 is CASSYGGRDADYEQYF. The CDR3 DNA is TGTGCCAGCAGTTACGGGGGGAGGGACGCAGACTACGAGCAGTACTTC.

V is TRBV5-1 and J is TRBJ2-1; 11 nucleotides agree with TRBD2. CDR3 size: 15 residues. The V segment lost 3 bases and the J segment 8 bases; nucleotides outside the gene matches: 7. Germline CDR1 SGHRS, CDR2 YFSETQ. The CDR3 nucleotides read TGCGCCAGCAGCTCCCGACTAGCGGGAAGCGATGAGCAGTTCTTC. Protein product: CASSSRLAGSDEQFF. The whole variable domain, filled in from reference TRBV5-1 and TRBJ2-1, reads KAGVTQTPRYLIKTRGQQVTLSCSPISGHRSVSWYQQTPGQGLQFLFEYFSETQRNKGNFPGRFSGRQFSNSRSEMNVSTLELGDSALYLCASSSRLAGSDEQFFGPGTRLTVL.

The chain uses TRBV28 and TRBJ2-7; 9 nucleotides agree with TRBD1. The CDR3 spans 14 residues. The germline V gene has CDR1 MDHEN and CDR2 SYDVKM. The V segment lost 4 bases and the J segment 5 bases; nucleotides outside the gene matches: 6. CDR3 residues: CASSWDRELNEQYF. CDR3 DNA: TGTGCCAGCAGTTGGGACAGGGAATTGAACGAGCAGTACTTC.